This T cell receptor (beta chain) was sequenced in a study of blood T cells in healthy people across ages. The germline V gene has CDR1 SGHRS and CDR2 YFSETQ. This CDR3 is 15 amino acids long. The ends lost 0 bases at V and 12 bases at J; junction bases unmatched: 5. Per sample, at least 5 micrograms of total RNA were extracted. The authors ran a second PCR of about 7 to 11 cycles using a sample-barcoded 5' primer and a J-beta primer mix. TCRdb recomputed calls from the 5' RACE reads with MiXCR, one row per CDR3 protein. The repertoire holds 890,000 or so distinct CDR3 sequences, around 68% seen once, with approximately 30% in the top ten.

This receptor was obtained from a young man in good health. Sequenced sample: blood. The V and J genes are TRBV5-1 and TRBJ2-1, with TRBD2 matching over 14 bases. Here the CDR3 reads CASSLGTSGGRGQFF. In DNA, the CDR3 is TGCGCCAGCAGCTTGGGGACTAGCGGGGGGAGAGGGCAGTTCTTC.